The 2 T cell receptor beta chains given below trace back to one sample, sequenced in a study of blood T cells in healthy people across ages. Using a J-beta primer mix together with a sample-barcoded 5' primer, a second PCR was run for roughly 6 to 12 cycles. TCRdb independently ran MiXCR on the 5' RACE reads; one entry per CDR3 protein. Altogether 700,000 to 850,000 distinct CDR3 sequences are present, about 37% being singletons, with the ten largest covering 10% to 15%. The sample consisted of blood. Every receptor here comes from a man between 18 and 35 years old in good health.

V and J are TRBV7-3 and TRBJ2-1, with TRBD2 identical over 11 bases. Trimming cost V 5 bases and J 3 bases; bases outside gene matches: 3. The CDR3 is made up of 15 amino acids. Germline assignment: CDR1 SGHTA and CDR2 FQGTGA. The CDR3, as DNA: TGTGCCAGCAGCACTAGCGGGAGCATCTACAATGAGCAGTTCTTC. It yields the protein CASSTSGSIYNEQFF.

The sample holds a few counts of this clonotype. The chain couples TRBV12-3 or TRBV12-4 to TRBJ1-1; no reliable D call. CDR3 length equals 10 residues. The V end was cut by 3 bases, the J end by 10 bases, with 6 bases between. CDR3 nucleotide sequence: TGTGCCAGCAGTTTGGAAACAGCTTTCTTT. It translates to CASSLETAFF.